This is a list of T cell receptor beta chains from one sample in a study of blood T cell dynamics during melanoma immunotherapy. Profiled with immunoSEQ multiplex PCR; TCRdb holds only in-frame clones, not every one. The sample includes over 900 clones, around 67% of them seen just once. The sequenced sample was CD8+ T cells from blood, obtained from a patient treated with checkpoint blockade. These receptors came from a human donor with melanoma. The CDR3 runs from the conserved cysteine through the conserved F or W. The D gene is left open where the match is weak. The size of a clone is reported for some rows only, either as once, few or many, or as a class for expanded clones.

DNA: TGTGCCTGGAGTCCTCTCTTAGCGGGAGAGGGCGAGACCCAGTACTTC; CDR3: CAWSPLLAGEGETQYF; J: TRBJ2-5; size: .; V: TRBV30; D: TRBD2
DNA: TGTGCCAGCAGCTTAACGGGGTTCGGCACAGATACGCAGTATTTT; CDR3: CASSLTGFGTDTQYF; J: TRBJ2-3; size: few; V: TRBV7-3; D: .
DNA: TGTGCCAGCAGCCCGGGATCTAATGAAAAACTGTTTTTT; CDR3: CASSPGSNEKLFF; J: TRBJ1-4; size: .; V: TRBV11-3; D: .
DNA: TGTGCCAGCAGCCCAAGAGGGACTAGCGTATACGAGCAGTACTTC; CDR3: CASSPRGTSVYEQYF; J: TRBJ2-7; size: .; V: TRBV4-2; D: TRBD2
DNA: TGTGCCAGCAGCGAAAGATGGGTGAACACTGAAGCTTTCTTT; CDR3: CASSERWVNTEAFF; J: TRBJ1-1; size: .; V: TRBV5-6; D: .
DNA: TGTGCTAGTGGATCCGACAGTACTGGGGCCAACGTCCTGACTTTC; CDR3: CASGSDSTGANVLTF; J: TRBJ2-6; size: .; V: TRBV12-5; D: .
DNA: TGCGCCAGCAGCCAAGAGGAGGGGATTTACAATGAGCAGTTCTTC; CDR3: CASSQEEGIYNEQFF; J: TRBJ2-1; size: .; V: TRBV4-3; D: .
DNA: TGTGCCAGCAGCGTAGAGGTGGGGACAGACACCTACGAGCAGTACTTC; CDR3: CASSVEVGTDTYEQYF; J: TRBJ2-7; size: .; V: TRBV9; D: TRBD1
DNA: TGTGCCAGTACTGAGGGACAGGGAAAGAATAATTCACCCCTCCACTTT; CDR3: CASTEGQGKNNSPLHF; J: TRBJ1-6; size: .; V: TRBV19; D: TRBD1
DNA: TGTGCCAGCGGGGGAGGGACAGGGAGAACCGGGGAGCTGTTTTTT; CDR3: CASGGGTGRTGELFF; J: TRBJ2-2; size: .; V: TRBV7-3; D: TRBD1
DNA: TGCGCCAGCGGTAACACTGAAGCTTTCTTT; CDR3: CASGNTEAFF; J: TRBJ1-1; size: .; V: TRBV4-1; D: .
DNA: TGTGCCAGCAGCTCATTTCGGGAGGGGGTGTTCTTC; CDR3: CASSSFREGVFF; J: TRBJ2-1; size: .; V: TRBV7-6; D: TRBD2
DNA: TGCAGCGTAAACCTACCGGGACGGCCGGTCTACGAGCAGTACTTC; CDR3: CSVNLPGRPVYEQYF; J: TRBJ2-7; size: few; V: TRBV29-1; D: .
DNA: TGTGCCAGCAGCTTAAAGAACACTGAAGCTTTCTTT; CDR3: CASSLKNTEAFF; J: TRBJ1-1; size: few; V: TRBV7-6; D: .
DNA: TGTGCCAGCAGCCCGGGACAGGGGGCCCCCCAAGAGACCCAGTACTTC; CDR3: CASSPGQGAPQETQYF; J: TRBJ2-5; size: .; V: TRBV7-2; D: TRBD1
DNA: TGCGCCAGCAGCCAAGAAGGATGGAATGAGCAGTTCTTC; CDR3: CASSQEGWNEQFF; J: TRBJ2-1; size: .; V: TRBV4-3; D: .
DNA: TGCGCCAGCAGCCTTGAAGCTAGTCGCACAGATACGCAGTATTTT; CDR3: CASSLEASRTDTQYF; J: TRBJ2-3; size: .; V: TRBV4-1; D: .
DNA: TGTGCCAGCAGTTCAGGTGGGGGGTCCGGCTACACCTTC; CDR3: CASSSGGGSGYTF; J: TRBJ1-2; size: few; V: TRBV27; D: .
DNA: TGTGCCAGCAGCACCGGGACAGTCCATGAAAAACTGTTTTTT; CDR3: CASSTGTVHEKLFF; J: TRBJ1-4; size: .; V: TRBV6-6; D: TRBD1
DNA: TGTGCCAGCAGTAGCCGGGAGTCCTCCTACGAGCAGTACTTC; CDR3: CASSSRESSYEQYF; J: TRBJ2-7; size: .; V: TRBV28; D: .
DNA: TGTGCCAGTAGTGGGGTGGGAGGCAAAAACATTCAGTACTTC; CDR3: CASSGVGGKNIQYF; J: TRBJ2-4; size: .; V: TRBV19; D: .
DNA: TGTGCCAGCAGCGTAGACCTGAGGTGGGATGAGCAGTTCTTC; CDR3: CASSVDLRWDEQFF; J: TRBJ2-1; size: once; V: TRBV9; D: .
DNA: TGTGCCAGCAGTGGGACTAGCGGGAGGAATTATTTCAGCGGCGAAGAGACCCAGTACTTC; CDR3: CASSGTSGRNYFSGEETQYF; J: TRBJ2-5; size: few; V: TRBV6-1; D: TRBD2
DNA: TGTGCCAGCAGCTTAGATGGAGGGCTGATTTACGAGCAGTACTTC; CDR3: CASSLDGGLIYEQYF; J: TRBJ2-7; size: .; V: TRBV7-2; D: .
DNA: TGTGCCAGCAGCTTCGGGGGCGGCGTAAATCAGCCCCAGCATTTT; CDR3: CASSFGGGVNQPQHF; J: TRBJ1-5; size: .; V: TRBV7-2; D: .
DNA: TGTGCCAGCAGCGCCCGTCTTGCCGGCACGGATACGCAGTATTTT; CDR3: CASSARLAGTDTQYF; J: TRBJ2-3; size: .; V: TRBV11-3; D: .
DNA: TGTGCCAGCAGCTTAGCGTTCCCTTTACCCGACGGAGGCTATGGCTACACCTTC; CDR3: CASSLAFPLPDGGYGYTF; J: TRBJ1-2; size: .; V: TRBV7-9; D: .
DNA: TGTGCCAGCAGTCCCTACCTTAGCGGCACAGATACGCAGTATTTT; CDR3: CASSPYLSGTDTQYF; J: TRBJ2-3; size: few; V: TRBV27; D: .
DNA: TGTGCCAGCGTTCCCCAAACTAGCGGGAGGCCCCCCCAGTTCTTC; CDR3: CASVPQTSGRPPQFF; J: TRBJ2-1; size: once; V: TRBV28; D: TRBD2
DNA: TGTGCCAGCAGTGAGCGACCTGGGGGGACCCAGTACTTC; CDR3: CASSERPGGTQYF; J: TRBJ2-5; size: .; V: TRBV6-6; D: .
DNA: TGTGCCAGCAGGGGGGGGGTGGAGGAGCAGTTCTTC; CDR3: CASRGGVEEQFF; J: TRBJ2-1; size: .; V: TRBV2; D: TRBD2
DNA: TGTGCCAGCAGCCCGGAGGTGTCCACCAGCTATGGCTACACCTTC; CDR3: CASSPEVSTSYGYTF; J: TRBJ1-2; size: .; V: TRBV5-4; D: .
DNA: TGTGCCTGGAGCGCCGGGCGAGGACTAGCCTACGAGCAGTACTTC; CDR3: CAWSAGRGLAYEQYF; J: TRBJ2-7; size: .; V: TRBV30; D: TRBD2
DNA: TGTGCCAGCAGCCCCCAGGTGTTAGGGACTGAAGCTTTCTTT; CDR3: CASSPQVLGTEAFF; J: TRBJ1-1; size: .; V: TRBV7-1; D: .
DNA: TGCGCCAGCAGCCAAGGTGGGACAGGGGGCTACGAGCAGTACTTC; CDR3: CASSQGGTGGYEQYF; J: TRBJ2-7; size: .; V: TRBV4-3; D: TRBD1
DNA: TGCGCCAGCAGCTTGAACCTAGCGGTCCAAGAGACCCAGTACTTC; CDR3: CASSLNLAVQETQYF; J: TRBJ2-5; size: .; V: TRBV5-1; D: TRBD2
DNA: TGTGCCAGCAGCGTAGCTGGAAGGGTAGATGGGGCCAACGTCCTGACTTTC; CDR3: CASSVAGRVDGANVLTF; J: TRBJ2-6; size: .; V: TRBV9; D: .
DNA: TGTGCCAGCAGTGACAAGGGACCCACCTACGAGCAGTACTTC; CDR3: CASSDKGPTYEQYF; J: TRBJ2-7; size: once; V: TRBV6-1; D: .
DNA: TGTGCCAGCAGCACGACCAGACTCCGTGGCCAAGAGACCCAGTACTTC; CDR3: CASSTTRLRGQETQYF; J: TRBJ2-5; size: .; V: TRBV7-9; D: .
DNA: TGTGCCAGCAGCCCGGGATCTAATGAAAAACTGTTTTTT; CDR3: CASSPGSNEKLFF; J: TRBJ1-4; size: few; V: TRBV5-7; D: .
DNA: TGTGCCAGCAGCCAAGAAGGTCGCGGGATCTCCTTCGAGACCCAGTACTTC; CDR3: CASSQEGRGISFETQYF; J: TRBJ2-5; size: .; V: TRBV14; D: .
DNA: TGTGCCAGTACCCGGTCCGGGGGAAGCTCCTACAATGAGCAGTTCTTC; CDR3: CASTRSGGSSYNEQFF; J: TRBJ2-1; size: .; V: TRBV4-2; D: .
DNA: TGTGCCAGCAGCTTAGGGAGCCGGGCTTCCACCTACGAGCAGTACTTC; CDR3: CASSLGSRASTYEQYF; J: TRBJ2-7; size: .; V: TRBV7-6; D: .
DNA: TGCGCCAGCAGATACAATGAGCAGTTCTTC; CDR3: CASRYNEQFF; J: TRBJ2-1; size: .; V: TRBV23-1; D: .
DNA: TGTGCCAGCAGTTACCCCCCCGACAGGGGTGATGAGCAGTTCTTC; CDR3: CASSYPPDRGDEQFF; J: TRBJ2-1; size: once; V: TRBV6-6; D: TRBD1
DNA: TGTGCCAGCAAGGCCTCTAGCGGGAGCCAGGGGGATACGCAGTATTTT; CDR3: CASKASSGSQGDTQYF; J: TRBJ2-3; size: .; V: TRBV6-6; D: TRBD2